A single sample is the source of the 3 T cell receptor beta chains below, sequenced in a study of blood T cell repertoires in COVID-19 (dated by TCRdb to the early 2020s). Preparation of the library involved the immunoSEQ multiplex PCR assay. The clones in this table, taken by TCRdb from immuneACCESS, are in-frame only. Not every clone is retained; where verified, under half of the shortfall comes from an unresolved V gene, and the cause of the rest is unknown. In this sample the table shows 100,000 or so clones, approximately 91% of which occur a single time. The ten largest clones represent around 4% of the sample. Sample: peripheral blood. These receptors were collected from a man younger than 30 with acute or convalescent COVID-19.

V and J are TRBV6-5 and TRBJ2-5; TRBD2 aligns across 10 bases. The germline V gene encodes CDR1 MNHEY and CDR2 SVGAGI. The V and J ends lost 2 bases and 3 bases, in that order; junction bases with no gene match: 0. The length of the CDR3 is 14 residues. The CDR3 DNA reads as TGTGCCAGCAGTTACGGACTAGCGGAAGAGACCCAGTACTTC. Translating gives CASSYGLAEETQYF.

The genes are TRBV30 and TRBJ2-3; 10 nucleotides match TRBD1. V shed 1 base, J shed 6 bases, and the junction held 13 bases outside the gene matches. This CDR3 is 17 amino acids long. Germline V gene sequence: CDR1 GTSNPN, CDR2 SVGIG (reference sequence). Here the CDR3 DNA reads TGTGCCTGGAGTGCCACCCCGGGACAGGGGAGTTTGGATACGCAGTATTTT. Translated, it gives CAWSATPGQGSLDTQYF.

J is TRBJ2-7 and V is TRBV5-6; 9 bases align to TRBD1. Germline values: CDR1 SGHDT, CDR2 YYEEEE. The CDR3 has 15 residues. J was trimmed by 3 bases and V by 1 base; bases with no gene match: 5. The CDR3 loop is CASSLIPGQGYEQYF. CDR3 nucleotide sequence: TGTGCCAGCAGCTTGATTCCGGGACAGGGCTACGAGCAGTACTTC.